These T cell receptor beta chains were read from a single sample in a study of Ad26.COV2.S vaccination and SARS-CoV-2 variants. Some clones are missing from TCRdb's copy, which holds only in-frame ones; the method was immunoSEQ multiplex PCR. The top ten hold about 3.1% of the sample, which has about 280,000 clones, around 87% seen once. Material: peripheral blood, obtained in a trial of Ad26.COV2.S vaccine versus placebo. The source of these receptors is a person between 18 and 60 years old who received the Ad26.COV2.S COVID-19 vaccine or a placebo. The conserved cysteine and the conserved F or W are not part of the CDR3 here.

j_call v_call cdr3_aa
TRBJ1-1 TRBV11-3 ASSLVQNTEAF
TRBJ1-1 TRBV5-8 ASTLYRIQGNTEAF
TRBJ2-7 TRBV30 AWYLSGTGGT
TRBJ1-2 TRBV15 ATSRDRDRARGGGYT
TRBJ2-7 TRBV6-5 ASDRDRNYEQY
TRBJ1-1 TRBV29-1 SVEDAGAGNTEAF
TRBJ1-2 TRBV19 ASSIVGEIYYGYT
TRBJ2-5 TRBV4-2 ASSRRGEQETQY
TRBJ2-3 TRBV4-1 ASSPLPAGGGGDTQY
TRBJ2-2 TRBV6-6 ATSRRAMNTGELF
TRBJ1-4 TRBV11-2 ASSPGQGGTNEKLF
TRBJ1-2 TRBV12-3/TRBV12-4 ASSSTNNYGYT
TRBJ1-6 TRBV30 AIHGTGRLSPLH
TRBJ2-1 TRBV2 ARNPSGGAGEQF
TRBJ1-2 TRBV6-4 ASSDSARGNYGYT
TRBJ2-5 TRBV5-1 ASSLFSSKETQY
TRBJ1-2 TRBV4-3 ASSQDETGRFGYT
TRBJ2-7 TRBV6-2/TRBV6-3 ASSYSTGNPYEQY
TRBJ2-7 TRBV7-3 ASSFLAGGSYEQY
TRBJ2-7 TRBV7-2 ASSLSGRDEQY
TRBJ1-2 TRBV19 ASSMVFSDGYT
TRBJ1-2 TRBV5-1 ASSSGVRDYGYT
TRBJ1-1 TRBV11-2 ASSWTRVTEAF
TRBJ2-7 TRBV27 ASSFRQVNGEQY
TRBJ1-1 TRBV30 AWSVPMGKGAF
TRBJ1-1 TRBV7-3 ASSFGRGDTEAF
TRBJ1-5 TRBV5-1 ASSLWDRNQPQH
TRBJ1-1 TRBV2 ASSEQLPGTGQGAF
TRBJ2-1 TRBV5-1 ASSLAAGNNEQF
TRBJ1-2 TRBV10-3 AISDAGYGYT
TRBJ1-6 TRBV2 ATKAEGENSPLH
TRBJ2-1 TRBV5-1 ASSLEVSSYNEQF
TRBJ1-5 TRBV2 ASSVTGVNQPQH
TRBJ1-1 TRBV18 ASSPFASTGRAWTEAF
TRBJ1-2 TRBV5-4 ASSSGGDGGATMDYT
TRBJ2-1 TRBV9 ASSPRGGPVYNEQF
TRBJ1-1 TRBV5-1 ASSLATGGTEAF
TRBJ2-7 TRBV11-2 ASSLQGLYEQY
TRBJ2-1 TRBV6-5 ATIMGSGGVNEQF
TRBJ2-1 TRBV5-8 ASSPDRGPDEQF
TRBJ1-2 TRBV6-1 ASSEGRGANYGYT
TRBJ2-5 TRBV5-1 ASSLGLAPRGGETQY
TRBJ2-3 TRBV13 ASSLAGTDSLTDTQY
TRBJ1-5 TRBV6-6 ASSLADQPQH
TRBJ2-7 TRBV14 ASSLGLAGIYEQY
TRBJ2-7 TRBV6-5 ASSWLAGGPYEQY
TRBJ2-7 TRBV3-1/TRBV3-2 ASSQDRGSYEQY
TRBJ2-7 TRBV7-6 ASSASGGYYEQY
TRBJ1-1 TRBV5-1 ASSLAGPPNTEAF
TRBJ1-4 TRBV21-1 ASSKVDRVRFATNEKLF
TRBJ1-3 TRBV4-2 ASSQDILGAVGNTIY
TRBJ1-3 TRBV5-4 ASTIEGVGNTIY